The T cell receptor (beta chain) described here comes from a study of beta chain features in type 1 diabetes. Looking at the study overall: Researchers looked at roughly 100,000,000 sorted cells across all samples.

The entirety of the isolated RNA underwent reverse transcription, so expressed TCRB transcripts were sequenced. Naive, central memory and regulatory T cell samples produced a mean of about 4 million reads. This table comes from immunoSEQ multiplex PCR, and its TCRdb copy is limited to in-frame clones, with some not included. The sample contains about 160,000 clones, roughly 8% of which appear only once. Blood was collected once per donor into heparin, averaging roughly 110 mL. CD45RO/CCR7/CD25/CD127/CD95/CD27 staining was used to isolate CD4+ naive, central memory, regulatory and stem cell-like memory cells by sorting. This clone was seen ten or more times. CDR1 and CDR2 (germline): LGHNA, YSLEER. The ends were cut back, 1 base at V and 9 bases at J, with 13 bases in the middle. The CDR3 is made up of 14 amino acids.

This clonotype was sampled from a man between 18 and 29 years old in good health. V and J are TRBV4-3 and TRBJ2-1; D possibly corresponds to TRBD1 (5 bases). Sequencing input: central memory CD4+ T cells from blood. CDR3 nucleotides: TGCGCCAGCAGCCAAGTTGGCAGGGTTGGTGAGCAGTTCTTC. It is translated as CASSQVGRVGEQFF.